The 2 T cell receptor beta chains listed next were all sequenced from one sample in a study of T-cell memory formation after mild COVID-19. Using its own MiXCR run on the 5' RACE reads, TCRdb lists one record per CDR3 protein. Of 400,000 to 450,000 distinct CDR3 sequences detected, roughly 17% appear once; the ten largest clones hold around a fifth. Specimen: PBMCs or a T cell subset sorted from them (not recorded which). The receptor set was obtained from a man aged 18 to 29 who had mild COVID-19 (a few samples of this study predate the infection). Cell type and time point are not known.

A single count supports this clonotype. In DNA form, the CDR3 reads TGTGCCAGCAGCTTAGAGGTTTTGGCTAACTATGGCTACACCTTC. This encodes CASSLEVLANYGYTF. This chain links TRBV7-2 with TRBJ1-2, with D uncertain. The CDR3 is 15 amino acids. V was clipped by 1 base and J by 0 bases, with 9 bases between them. Germline assignment: CDR1 SGHTA and CDR2 FQGNSA.

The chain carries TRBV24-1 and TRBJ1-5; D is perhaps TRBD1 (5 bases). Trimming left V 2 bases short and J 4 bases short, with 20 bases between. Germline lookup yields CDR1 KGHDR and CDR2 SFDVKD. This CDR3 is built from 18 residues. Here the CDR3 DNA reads TGTGCCACCAGTGATTGGTGGCAGGGAAATTTTTGGAATCAGCCCCAGCATTTT. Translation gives CATSDWWQGNFWNQPQHF.